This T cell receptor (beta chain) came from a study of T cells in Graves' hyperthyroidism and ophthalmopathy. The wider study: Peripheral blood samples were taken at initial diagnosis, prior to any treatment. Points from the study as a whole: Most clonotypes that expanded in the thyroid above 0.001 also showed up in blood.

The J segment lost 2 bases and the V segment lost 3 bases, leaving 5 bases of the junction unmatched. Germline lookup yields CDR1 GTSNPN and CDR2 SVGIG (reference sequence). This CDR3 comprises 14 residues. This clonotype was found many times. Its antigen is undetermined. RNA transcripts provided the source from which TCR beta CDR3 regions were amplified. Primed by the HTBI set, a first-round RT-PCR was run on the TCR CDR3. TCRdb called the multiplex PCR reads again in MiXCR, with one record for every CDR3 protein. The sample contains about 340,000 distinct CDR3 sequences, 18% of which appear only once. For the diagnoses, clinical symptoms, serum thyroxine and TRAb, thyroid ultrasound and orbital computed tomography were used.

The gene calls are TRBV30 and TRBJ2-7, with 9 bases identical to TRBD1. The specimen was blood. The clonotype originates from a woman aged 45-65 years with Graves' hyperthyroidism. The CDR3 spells CAWSQRTGAYEQYV. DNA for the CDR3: TGTGCCTGGAGCCAAAGGACAGGGGCCTACGAGCAGTACGTC.